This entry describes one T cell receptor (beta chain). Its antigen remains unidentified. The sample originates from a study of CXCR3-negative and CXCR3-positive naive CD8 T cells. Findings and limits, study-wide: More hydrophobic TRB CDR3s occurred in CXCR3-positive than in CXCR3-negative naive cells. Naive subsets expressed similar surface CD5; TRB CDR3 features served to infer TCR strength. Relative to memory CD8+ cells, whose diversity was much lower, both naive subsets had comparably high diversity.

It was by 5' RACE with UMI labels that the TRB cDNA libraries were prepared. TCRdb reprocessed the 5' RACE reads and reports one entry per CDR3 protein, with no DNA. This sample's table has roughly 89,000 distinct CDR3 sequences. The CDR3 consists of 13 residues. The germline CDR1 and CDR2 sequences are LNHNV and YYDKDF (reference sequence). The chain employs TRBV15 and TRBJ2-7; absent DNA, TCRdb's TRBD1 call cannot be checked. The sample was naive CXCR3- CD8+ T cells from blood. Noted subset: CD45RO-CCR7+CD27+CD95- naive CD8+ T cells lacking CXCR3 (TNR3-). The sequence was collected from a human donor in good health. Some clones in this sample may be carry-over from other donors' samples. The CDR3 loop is CATSATSGGEQYF.